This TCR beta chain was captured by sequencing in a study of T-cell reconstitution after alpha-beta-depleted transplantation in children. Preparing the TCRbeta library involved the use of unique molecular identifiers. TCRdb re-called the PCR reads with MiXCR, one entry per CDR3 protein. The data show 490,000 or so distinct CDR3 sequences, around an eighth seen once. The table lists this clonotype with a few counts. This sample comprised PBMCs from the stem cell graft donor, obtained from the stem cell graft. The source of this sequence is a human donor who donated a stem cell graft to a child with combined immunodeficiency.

CDR3 DNA sequence: TGTGCCAGCTCACCAGCGGGGTACACCGGGGAGCTGTTTTTT. It translates to CASSPAGYTGELFF. The J gene is TRBJ2-2, the V gene TRBV18; D perhaps matches TRBD2 (6 bases). V dropped 2 bases and J dropped 3 bases, with 7 bases sitting between them. Germline CDR1 is KGHSH and CDR2 is LQKENI. CDR3 length: 14 residues.